This TCR beta chain emerged from a study of early T cells in non-severe SARS-CoV-2 infection. Germline V CDR1 and CDR2: LGHDT, YNNKEL (reference sequence). V was cut by 3 bases and J by 0 bases, with 3 bases left in between. The CDR3 covers 12 residues. MiXCR was run by TCRdb on the 5' RACE reads, yielding one entry per CDR3 protein. This table has some 66,000 distinct CDR3 sequences, over 8% appearing once. The table lists this clonotype with a few counts. The rearrangement links TRBV3-1 to TRBJ2-7; D is uncertain. This clonotype was sampled from an adult who was a healthcare worker with PCR-confirmed SARS-CoV-2 infection or an uninfected control (not recorded which). Sequencing was done on a sample of whole blood. Here the CDR3 DNA reads TGTGCCAGCAGCCAGGACTCCTACGAGCAGTACTTC. This codes for CASSQDSYEQYF.